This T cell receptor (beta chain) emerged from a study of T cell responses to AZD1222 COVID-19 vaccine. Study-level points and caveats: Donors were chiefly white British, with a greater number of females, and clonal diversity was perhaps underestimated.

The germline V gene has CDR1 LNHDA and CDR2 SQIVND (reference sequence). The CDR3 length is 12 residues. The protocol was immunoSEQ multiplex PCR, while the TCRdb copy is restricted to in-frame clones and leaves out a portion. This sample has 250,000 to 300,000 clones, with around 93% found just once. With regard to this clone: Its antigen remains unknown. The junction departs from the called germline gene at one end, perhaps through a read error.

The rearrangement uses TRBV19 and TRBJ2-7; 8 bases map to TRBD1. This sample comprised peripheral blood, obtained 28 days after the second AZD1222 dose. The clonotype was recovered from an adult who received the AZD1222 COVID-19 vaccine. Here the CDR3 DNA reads TGCACGAGCCAGACAGGGGCGTACGAGCAGTACTTC. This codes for CTSQTGAYEQYF.